This TCR beta chain emerged from a study of blood T cell repertoires in COVID-19. There are a few counts of this clone. Method: immunoSEQ multiplex PCR; TCRdb's copy keeps in-frame clones and lacks some. The sample gives 180,000 or so clones, around 86% of which show up once; 0.99% is in the top ten. What was sequenced was peripheral blood. The clonotype originates from a man between 18 and 29 years old with acute or convalescent COVID-19.

CDR3 region: CASSLLGAPSSGNTIYF. The CDR3 DNA follows: TGTGCCAGCAGTTTATTGGGGGCCCCCTCCTCTGGAAACACCATATATTTT. The chain employs TRBV28 and TRBJ1-3; tentatively, D is TRBD1 (6 bases). The CDR3 has 17 amino acids. Per the germline V gene, CDR1 is MDHEN and CDR2 is SYDVKM. Trimming left V 1 base short and J 0 bases short, with 13 bases between. Full variable domain (rest looked up from reference TRBV28 and TRBJ1-3): DVKVTQSSRYLVKRTGEKVFLECVQDMDHENMFWYRQDPGLGLRLIYFSYDVKMKEKGDIPEGYSVSREKKERFSLILESASTNQTSMYLCASSLLGAPSSGNTIYFGEGSWLTVV.